This T cell receptor beta chain was documented in a study of spatial heterogeneity in lung cancer. Study background: Donors were about 70 untreated early-stage non-small cell lung cancer patients. In cases with available follow-up PBMC samples, these were sequenced at a median of about 25 months after resection. The study, taken as a whole, reports: At resection, ubiquitous expanded tumor TCRs appeared in blood more than at follow-up.

CDR3 length: 14 amino acids. Germline V gives CDR1 SGHRS, CDR2 YFSETQ. V lost 4 bases to trimming and J lost 4 bases, with 12 bases between them. Every TCR cDNA molecule bore a unique molecular identifier. TCRdb fed the 5' RACE reads into MiXCR, producing one record per CDR3 protein. The sample has roughly 120,000 distinct CDR3 sequences; less than 15% are singletons. This clonotype was seen a few times. No antigen is known for it. Specified time point: blood at routine non-recurrence follow-up after resection. Sequencing covered unsorted whole RNA taken from tumor, nontumor lung or frozen PBMC. The chain is built from TRBV5-1 and TRBJ1-5; a weak D match, TRBD1 (5 bases). This receptor was taken from a male donor with early-stage non-small cell lung cancer. Specimen: PBMCs, collected at follow-up. The CDR3 nucleotides are TGCGCCAGCAGCCCTGGTGACAGAAATCAGCCCCAGCATTTT. Its protein product is CASSPGDRNQPQHF.